These 27 T cell receptor beta chains were all obtained from the same sample, sequenced in a study of blood T cell repertoires in COVID-19. Sequencing used immunoSEQ multiplex PCR; TCRdb keeps in-frame clones, though not all of them. The data show about 300,000 clones, 75% to 90% seen once. The sequenced sample was PBMCs or T cells enriched from blood (not recorded which). These TCRs come from a man aged 30-40 years who had recovered from COVID-19.

The CDR3 loop is CASSQEGAASYGYTF. The CDR3 DNA reads TGTGCCAGTAGCCAGGAGGGCGCAGCATCCTATGGCTACACCTTC. The V and J genes are TRBV19 and TRBJ1-2; D gene uncertain. This CDR3 region has 15 residues. Germline CDR1 LNHDA, CDR2 SQIVND (reference sequence). Trimming removed 6 bases from V and 4 bases from J, with 18 bases in between.

The chain is built from TRBV4-1 and TRBJ2-1; 10 positions match TRBD2. J lost 4 bases, V lost 4 bases, and 10 bases had no gene match. The CDR3 has 17 amino acids. Per the germline V gene, CDR1 is MGHRA and CDR2 is YSYEKL. The CDR3 DNA follows: TGCGCCAGCAGCCCCCATCCCGGGACTAGCGATTACAATGAGCAGTTCTTC. Amino acids: CASSPHPGTSDYNEQFF.

The rearrangement links TRBV5-1 to TRBJ1-5; D gene unclear. V was cut by 4 bases and J by 3 bases, with 14 bases left in between. Germline CDR1 and CDR2: SGHRS and YFSETQ. The CDR3 extends over 15 amino acids. The DNA of the CDR3 is TGCGCCAGCAGCCAGGACGGGAGGATCAATCAGCCCCAGCATTTT. This encodes CASSQDGRINQPQHF.

Written as DNA, the CDR3 is TGTGCCAGCAGCCAATTTTGGTTGGGGGGCTCTGGGGCCAACGTCCTGACTTTC. As protein: CASSQFWLGGSGANVLTF. The rearrangement uses TRBV4-2 and TRBJ2-6; possibly TRBD2 for D (6 bases). V was pared by 2 bases and J by 0 bases, with 14 bases between. The CDR3 loop spans 18 amino acids. In germline, CDR1 is LGHNA, CDR2 YNFKEQ.

The chain employs TRBV7-2 and TRBJ1-2; no clear D. The CDR3 covers 14 residues. The V end lost 5 bases, the J end lost 8 bases, and 18 bases lay between the germline ends. In germline, CDR1 is SGHTA, CDR2 FQGNSA. The CDR3: CASSQRTDYAGYTF. The CDR3 bases are TGTGCCAGCAGCCAGAGGACTGATTATGCGGGCTACACCTTC. Full variable domain (outside the CDR3, taken from reference TRBV7-2 and TRBJ1-2): GAGVSQSPSNKVTEKGKDVELRCDPISGHTALYWYRQSLGQGLEFLIYFQGNSAPDKSGLPSDRFSAERTGGSVSTLTIQRTQQEDSAVYLCASSQRTDYAGYTFGSGTRLTVV.

This chain links TRBV15 with TRBJ2-2, with 7 positions matching TRBD2. The germline gives CDR1 LNHNV, CDR2 YYDKDF (reference sequence). The ends lost 1 base at V and 1 base at J; junction bases unmatched: 3. This CDR3 has 16 amino acids. Here the CDR3 reads CATSRAPGGNTGELFF. The CDR3 DNA sequence: TGTGCCACCAGCAGAGCCCCGGGAGGGAACACCGGGGAGCTGTTTTTT.

This sequence joins TRBV6-5 and TRBJ1-5, with a possible D match to TRBD1 (5 bases). CDR3 length: 13 amino acids. Deletions cut 8 bases from V and 7 bases from J, with 15 bases between. Germline assignment: CDR1 MNHEY and CDR2 SVGAGI. This CDR3 reads CASSLAGDQPQHF. The CDR3 region has the DNA TGTGCCAGCTCTTTAGCGGGGGACCAGCCCCAGCATTTT.

The rearrangement uses TRBV9 and TRBJ2-2; weak D call: TRBD1 (5 bases). Deletions cut 3 bases from V and 10 bases from J, with 19 bases between. The germline V gene encodes CDR1 SGDLS and CDR2 YYNGEE. The CDR3 runs 15 residues. The CDR3 region is CASSEDSDVVSELFF. CDR3 sequence (DNA): TGTGCCAGCAGCGAAGACAGTGATGTGGTTTCGGAGCTGTTTTTT.

The gene calls are TRBV19 and TRBJ1-2, with a tentative D call TRBD1 (6 bases). Trimming cost V 6 bases and J 3 bases, with 14 bases left between them. Germline CDR1 reads LNHDA; CDR2 reads SQIVND (reference sequence). CDR3 length: 14 amino acids. The CDR3 DNA follows: TGTGCCAGTAGCCTTCAGGGGAGGGACTATGGCTACACCTTC. It specifies CASSLQGRDYGYTF. The full variable domain, rest sourced from reference TRBV19 and TRBJ1-2, is DGGITQSPKYLFRKEGQNVTLSCEQNLNHDAMYWYRQDPGQGLRLIYYSQIVNDFQKGDIAEGYSVSREKKESFPLTVTSAQKNPTAFYLCASSLQGRDYGYTFGSGTRLTVV.

The chain uses TRBV7-2 and TRBJ1-2; D not resolved. This CDR3 comprises 13 residues. V lost 3 bases, J lost 8 bases, and 13 bases lay in between. The germline CDR1 and CDR2 sequences are SGHTA and FQGNSA. The CDR3 region has the DNA TGTGCCAGCAGCTTTACCGACACGCAAGGCTACACCTTC. This translates into CASSFTDTQGYTF.

The rearrangement uses TRBV7-2 and TRBJ2-7; possible D gene TRBD2, 6 bases. The CDR3 sequence is 14 residues long. CDR1 SGHTA and CDR2 FQGNSA come from the germline V gene. V shed 3 bases and J shed 1 base, with 10 bases lying between them. In nucleotides, the CDR3 is TGTGCCAGCAGCTTGTTGGGGGGATCCTACGAGCAGTACTTC. This codes for CASSLLGGSYEQYF.

A few counts support this clone. For the CDR3, the DNA is TGTGCCAGCAGCGCGACTAGCGGGTCAAACCCTAGCACAGATACGCAGTATTTT. This sequence encodes CASSATSGSNPSTDTQYF. This chain uses TRBV5-8 with TRBJ2-3; TRBD2 agrees at 10 bases. V trimming: 4 bases; J trimming: 0 bases; junction bases outside the gene matches: 11. Germline loops: CDR1 SGHTS, CDR2 YDEGEE. This CDR3 has 18 amino acids.

The rearrangement joins TRBV11-2 to TRBJ2-6; 9 bases are shared with TRBD1. Trimming took 6 bases from V and 0 from J; bases not matched to a gene: 6. The CDR3 contains 17 residues. In germline, CDR1 is SGHAT, CDR2 FQNNGV. The CDR3 coding sequence is TGTGCCAGCAGGTCACCGGGACAGGGCTCTGGGGCCAACGTCCTGACTTTC. Translated: CASRSPGQGSGANVLTF.

The J gene is TRBJ1-5, the V gene TRBV5-8; no clear D gene. V lost 1 base and J 2 bases, leaving 13 bases between the germline ends. CDR3 length equals 16 residues. Germline CDR1 is SGHTS and CDR2 is YDEGEE. The CDR3 protein is CASSLLRGNGNQPQHF. DNA of the CDR3: TGTGCCAGCAGCTTGCTTCGGGGTAACGGCAATCAGCCCCAGCATTTT. Full variable domain (remainder filled in from reference TRBV5-8 and TRBJ1-5): EAGVTQSPTHLIKTRGQQATLRCSPISGHTSVYWYQQALGLGLQFLLWYDEGEERNRGNFPPRFSGRQFPNYSSELNVNALELEDSALYLCASSLLRGNGNQPQHFGDGTRLSIL.

This chain uses TRBV5-6 with TRBJ1-6; 9 bases are shared with TRBD1. The J segment lost 1 base and the V segment lost 1 base, leaving 9 bases of the junction unmatched. The CDR3 runs 19 residues. Germline V gene sequence: CDR1 SGHDT, CDR2 YYEEEE. The CDR3 DNA reads TGTGCCAGCAGCTTGACGTCGGGACAGGGCCGGTCCTATAATTCACCCCTCCACTTT. As protein: CASSLTSGQGRSYNSPLHF.

The V and J genes are TRBV28 and TRBJ1-5; D is possibly TRBD1 (5 bases). V gave up 3 bases and J gave up 2 bases, with 11 bases separating them. Germline CDR1 reads MDHEN; CDR2 reads SYDVKM. CDR3 size: 15 residues. In DNA form, the CDR3 reads TGTGCCAGCAGTTTTGGGCAGGGTCGCAATCAGCCCCAGCATTTT. Translation: CASSFGQGRNQPQHF. The entire variable domain, with the rest obtained from reference TRBV28 and TRBJ1-5, is as follows: DVKVTQSSRYLVKRTGEKVFLECVQDMDHENMFWYRQDPGLGLRLIYFSYDVKMKEKGDIPEGYSVSREKKERFSLILESASTNQTSMYLCASSFGQGRNQPQHFGDGTRLSIL.

The chain employs TRBV3-1 (or the pseudogene TRBV3-2) and TRBJ1-5; D possibly corresponds to TRBD1 (5 bases). Trimming shortened V by 4 bases and J by 7 bases, and 17 bases separated the two germline ends. The CDR3 totals 15 residues. The germline gives CDR1 LGHDT, CDR2 YNNKEL (reference sequence). CDR3: CASSLGHSGGQPQHF. DNA of the CDR3: TGTGCCAGCAGCCTAGGACACTCGGGGGGGCAGCCCCAGCATTTT.

The gene calls are TRBV11-1 and TRBJ1-2; 7 nucleotides align to TRBD1. Germline-derived CDR1 and CDR2 are SGHAT and FQDESV (reference sequence). The V and J ends lost 6 bases and 7 bases, in that order; junction bases with no gene match: 8. This CDR3 has 13 residues. CDR3 nucleotide sequence: TGTGCCAGCAGAAGACAGGGCCCAGGTGGCTACACCTTC. Residues: CASRRQGPGGYTF.

The CDR3 DNA reads TGTGCCAGCAGCATTACTAGCACAGATACGCAGTATTTT. Encoded protein: CASSITSTDTQYF. V and J are TRBV2 and TRBJ2-3; D not resolved. CDR1 is SNHLY, CDR2 FYNNEI, per germline. The CDR3 loop spans 13 amino acids. V lost 6 bases and J lost 0, with 7 bases in between.

The CDR3 sequence: CASRGRVTEKLFF. The CDR3 DNA reads as TGTGCCAGCCGGGGTAGGGTAACTGAAAAACTGTTTTTT. The rearrangement links TRBV5-4 to TRBJ1-4; no clear D. Germline V gene lookup returns CDR1 SGHNT and CDR2 YYREEE (reference sequence). The V gene lost 7 bases and the J gene lost 7 bases, with 14 bases spanning the gap. This CDR3 has 13 amino acids.

This sequence joins TRBV11-3 and TRBJ2-1; 10 bases line up with TRBD2. Germline values: CDR1 SGHNT, CDR2 YENEEA. Trimming at V came to 5 bases and at J to 0 bases, leaving 1 base not matched to a gene. The CDR3 length is 15 residues. For the CDR3, the DNA is TGTGCCAGCAGCCCTAGCGGGGGCTCCTACAATGAGCAGTTCTTC. This translates into CASSPSGGSYNEQFF. The full variable domain, completed using reference TRBV11-3 and TRBJ2-1, is EAGVVQSPRYKIIEKKQPVAFWCNPISGHNTLYWYLQNLGQGPELLIRYENEEAVDDSQLPKDRFSAERLKGVDSTLKIQPAELGDSAVYLCASSPSGGSYNEQFFGPGTRLTVL.

This chain connects TRBV4-3 to TRBJ1-2; the match to TRBD1 covers 8 bases. Germline loops: CDR1 LGHNA, CDR2 YSLEER. CDR3 length: 14 amino acids. V was pared by 3 bases and J by 4 bases, with 4 bases of the junction left unmatched. The CDR3 is CASSHKDRVYGYTF. Written as DNA, the CDR3 is TGCGCCAGCAGCCACAAGGACAGGGTCTATGGCTACACCTTC.

V is TRBV9 and J is TRBJ2-2, with 8 bases matching TRBD2. Germline trimming cut 6 bases from V and 3 bases from J; bases unmatched to any gene: 7. The length of the CDR3 is 15 residues. Germline CDR1 SGDLS, CDR2 YYNGEE. The chain's CDR3 is CASTGGLAYTGELFF. The CDR3 nucleotides are TGTGCCAGCACGGGGGGGCTAGCGTACACCGGGGAGCTGTTTTTT.

Many counts were recorded for this clone. The genes are TRBV12-1 and TRBJ1-3. TRBV12-1 is shown as a pseudogene. CDR3 length: 17 amino acids. CDR3 residues: CASSPPPKRVSGNTIYF. The CDR3 DNA is TGTGCCAGCAGCCCCCCCCCAAAGAGAGTCTCTGGAAACACCATATATTTT.

The rearrangement joins TRBV7-9 to TRBJ2-3, with D possibly matching TRBD1 (6 bases). CDR1 SEHNR and CDR2 FQNEAQ come from the germline V gene (reference sequence). Trimming took off 4 bases at V and 4 bases at J, with 27 bases between the two ends. The CDR3 is 19 amino acids. The CDR3 is CASSSRKERGTSWADTQYF. In DNA form, the CDR3 reads TGTGCCAGCAGCTCACGCAAAGAGAGGGGGACGTCGTGGGCAGATACGCAGTATTTT.

V usage is TRBV14 and J usage is TRBJ2-7, with 7 bases aligning to TRBD1. The J segment lost 6 bases and the V segment lost 5 bases, leaving 13 bases of the junction unmatched. Germline V lookup: CDR1 SGHDN, CDR2 FVKESK. The CDR3 covers 15 residues. For the CDR3, the DNA is TGTGCCAGCAGCAAGACAGGGCAGGTGATCCGCGAGCAGTACTTC. Amino acid sequence: CASSKTGQVIREQYF.

The V and J genes are TRBV4-1 and TRBJ2-1; possibly TRBD2 for D (7 bases). CDR1 is MGHRA, CDR2 YSYEKL, per germline. V lost 3 bases and J lost 9, with 15 bases in between. This CDR3 has 14 amino acids. For the CDR3, the DNA is TGCGCCAGCAGCCATACTACAGGGAGGGTTGAGCAGTTCTTC. It encodes CASSHTTGRVEQFF.